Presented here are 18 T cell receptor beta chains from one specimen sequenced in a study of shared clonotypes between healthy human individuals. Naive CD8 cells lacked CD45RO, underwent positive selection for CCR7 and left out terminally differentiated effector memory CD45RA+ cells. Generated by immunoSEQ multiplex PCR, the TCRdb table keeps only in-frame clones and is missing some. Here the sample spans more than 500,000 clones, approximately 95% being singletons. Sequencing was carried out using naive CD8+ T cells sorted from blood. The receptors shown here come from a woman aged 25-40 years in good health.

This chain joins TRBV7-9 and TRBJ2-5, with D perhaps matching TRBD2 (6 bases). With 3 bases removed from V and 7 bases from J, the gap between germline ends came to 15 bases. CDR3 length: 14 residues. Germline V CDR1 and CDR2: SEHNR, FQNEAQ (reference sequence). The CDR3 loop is CASSFQDLAATQYF. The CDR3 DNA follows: TGTGCCAGCAGCTTCCAGGACTTAGCGGCGACCCAGTACTTC.

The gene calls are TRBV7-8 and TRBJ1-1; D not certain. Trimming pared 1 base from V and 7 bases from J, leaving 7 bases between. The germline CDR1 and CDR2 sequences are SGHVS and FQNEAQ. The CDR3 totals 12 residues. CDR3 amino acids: CASSLGRGEAFF. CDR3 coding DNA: TGTGCCAGCAGCTTAGGCCGGGGTGAAGCTTTCTTT.

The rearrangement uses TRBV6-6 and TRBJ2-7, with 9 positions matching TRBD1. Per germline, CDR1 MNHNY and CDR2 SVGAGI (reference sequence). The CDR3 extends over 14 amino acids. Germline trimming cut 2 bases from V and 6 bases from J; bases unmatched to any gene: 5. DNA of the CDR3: TGTGCCAGCAGTTACACACAGGGGGCGAGCGAGCAGTACTTC. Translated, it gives CASSYTQGASEQYF.

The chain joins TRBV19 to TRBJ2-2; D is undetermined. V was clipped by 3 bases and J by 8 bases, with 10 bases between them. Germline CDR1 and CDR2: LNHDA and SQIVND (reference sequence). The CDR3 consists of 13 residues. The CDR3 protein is CASSIAPRGELFF. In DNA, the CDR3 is TGTGCCAGTAGTATCGCCCCGCGGGGGGAGCTGTTTTTT.

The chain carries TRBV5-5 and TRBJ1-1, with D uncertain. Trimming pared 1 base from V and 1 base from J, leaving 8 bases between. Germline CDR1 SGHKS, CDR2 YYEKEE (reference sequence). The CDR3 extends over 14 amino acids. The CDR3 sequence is CASSLTAANTEAFF. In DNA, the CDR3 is TGTGCCAGCAGCTTGACGGCAGCGAACACTGAAGCTTTCTTT.

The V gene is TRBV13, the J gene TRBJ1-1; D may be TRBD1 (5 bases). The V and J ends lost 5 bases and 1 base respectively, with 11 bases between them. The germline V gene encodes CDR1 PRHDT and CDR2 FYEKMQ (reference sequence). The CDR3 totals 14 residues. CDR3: CASSQGFGNTEAFF. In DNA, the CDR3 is TGTGCCAGCAGCCAGGGTTTTGGGAACACTGAAGCTTTCTTT.

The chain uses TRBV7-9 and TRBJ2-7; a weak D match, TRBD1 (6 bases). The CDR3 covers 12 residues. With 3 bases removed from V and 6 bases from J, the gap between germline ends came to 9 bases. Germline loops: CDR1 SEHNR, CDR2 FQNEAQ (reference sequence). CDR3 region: CASSFTGLEQYF. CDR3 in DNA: TGTGCCAGCAGCTTTACAGGGCTCGAGCAGTACTTC.

The CDR3 loop reads CASSLGGGEAFF. DNA for the CDR3: TGTGCCAGCAGTTTAGGAGGCGGTGAAGCTTTCTTT. The chain joins TRBV28 to TRBJ1-1; D uncertain. The CDR3 is made up of 12 amino acids. Trimming removed 2 bases from V and 7 bases from J, with 8 bases in between. CDR1 and CDR2 (germline): MDHEN, SYDVKM.

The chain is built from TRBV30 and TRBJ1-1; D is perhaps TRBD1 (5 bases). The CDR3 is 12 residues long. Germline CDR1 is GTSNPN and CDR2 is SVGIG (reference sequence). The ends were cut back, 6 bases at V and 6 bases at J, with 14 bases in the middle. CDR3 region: CACDIRGAEAFF. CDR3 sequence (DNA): TGTGCCTGCGATATCCGGGGGGCTGAAGCTTTCTTT.

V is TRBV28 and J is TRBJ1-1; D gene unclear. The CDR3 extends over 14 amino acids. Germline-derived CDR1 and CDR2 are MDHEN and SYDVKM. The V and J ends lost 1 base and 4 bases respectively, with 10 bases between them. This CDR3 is CASSLSSGGTEAFF. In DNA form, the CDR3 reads TGTGCCAGCAGTTTATCGTCAGGAGGCACTGAAGCTTTCTTT.

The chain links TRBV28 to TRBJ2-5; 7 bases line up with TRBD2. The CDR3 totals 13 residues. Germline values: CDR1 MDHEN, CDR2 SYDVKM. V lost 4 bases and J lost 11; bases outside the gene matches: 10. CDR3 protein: CASSSPYRREQYF. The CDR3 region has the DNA TGTGCCAGCAGTTCTCCCTATCGGCGGGAGCAGTACTTC.

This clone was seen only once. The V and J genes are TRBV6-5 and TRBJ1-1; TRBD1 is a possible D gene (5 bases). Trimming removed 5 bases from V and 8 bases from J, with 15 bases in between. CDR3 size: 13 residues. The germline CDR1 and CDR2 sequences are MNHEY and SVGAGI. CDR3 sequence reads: CASSPMGGAEAFF. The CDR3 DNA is TGTGCCAGCAGTCCGATGGGGGGAGCCGAAGCTTTCTTT.

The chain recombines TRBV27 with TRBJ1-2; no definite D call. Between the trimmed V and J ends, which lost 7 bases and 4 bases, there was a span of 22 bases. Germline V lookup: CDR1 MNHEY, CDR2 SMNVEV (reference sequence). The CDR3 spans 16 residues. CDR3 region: CASTPSGVPSIYGYTF. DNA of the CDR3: TGTGCCAGCACCCCCTCCGGGGTTCCGTCGATCTATGGCTACACCTTC.

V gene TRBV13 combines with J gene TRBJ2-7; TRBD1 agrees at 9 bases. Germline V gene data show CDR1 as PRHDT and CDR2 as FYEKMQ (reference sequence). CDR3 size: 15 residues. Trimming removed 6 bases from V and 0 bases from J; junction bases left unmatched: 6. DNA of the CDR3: TGTGCCAGCAGTTATCCGGGACAGGGCTCCTACGAGCAGTACTTC. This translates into CASSYPGQGSYEQYF.

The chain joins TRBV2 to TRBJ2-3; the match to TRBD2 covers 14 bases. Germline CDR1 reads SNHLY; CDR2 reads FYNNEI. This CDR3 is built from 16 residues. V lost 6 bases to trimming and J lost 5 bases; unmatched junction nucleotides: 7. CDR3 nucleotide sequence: TGTGCCAGCAGCCTGGGACTAGCGGGAGTTATAGATACGCAGTATTTT. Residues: CASSLGLAGVIDTQYF. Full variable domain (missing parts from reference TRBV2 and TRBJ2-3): EPEVTQTPSHQVTQMGQEVILRCVPISNHLYFYWYRQILGQKVEFLVSFYNNEISEKSEIFDDQFSVERPDGSNFTLKIRSTKLEDSAMYFCASSLGLAGVIDTQYFGPGTRLTVL.

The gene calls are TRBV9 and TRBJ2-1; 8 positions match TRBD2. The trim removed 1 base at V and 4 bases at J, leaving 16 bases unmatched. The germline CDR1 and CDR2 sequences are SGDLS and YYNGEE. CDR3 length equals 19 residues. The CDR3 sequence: CASSVRVRGLSGEYNEQFF. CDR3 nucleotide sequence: TGTGCCAGCAGCGTAAGGGTACGGGGCCTTAGCGGGGAATACAATGAGCAGTTCTTC.

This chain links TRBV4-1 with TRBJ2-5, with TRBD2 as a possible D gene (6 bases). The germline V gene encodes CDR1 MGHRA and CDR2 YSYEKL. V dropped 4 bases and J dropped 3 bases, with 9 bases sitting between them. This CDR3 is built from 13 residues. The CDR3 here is CASSLRTKETQYF. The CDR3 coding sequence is TGCGCCAGCAGCCTCCGGACTAAAGAGACCCAGTACTTC.

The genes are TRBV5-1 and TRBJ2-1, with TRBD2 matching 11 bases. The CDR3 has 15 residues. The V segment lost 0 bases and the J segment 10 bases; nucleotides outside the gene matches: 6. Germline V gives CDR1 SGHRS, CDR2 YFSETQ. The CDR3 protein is CASSLVLAGGEEQFF. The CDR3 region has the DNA TGCGCCAGCAGCTTGGTTCTAGCGGGAGGTGAAGAGCAGTTCTTC.